Below, 17 T cell receptor beta chains from the same sample are listed, as sequenced in a study of breast tumors, draining lymph nodes, adjacent tissues. One entry per CDR3 protein, called by TCRdb with MiXCR from the multiplex PCR reads. Here the sample spans 65,000 to 80,000 distinct CDR3 sequences, about 21% being singletons. The lymph nodes were axillary draining lymph nodes from breast cancer patients. The sample taken for sequencing was axillary lymph node tissue. The receptors derive from a female donor with breast cancer. Some clones in this sample may be carry-over from other donors' samples.

This clonotype showed up many times. The chain has TRBV6-1 and TRBJ1-6; D ambiguous. The germline CDR1 and CDR2 sequences are MNHNS and SASEGT. The CDR3 totals 16 residues. Trimming left V 1 base short and J 0 bases short, with 7 bases between. The CDR3 DNA sequence: TGTGCCAGCAGTGAAGGGAGGAGCTCCTATAATTCACCCCTCCACTTT. Its translation: CASSEGRSSYNSPLHF.

This clonotype showed up just once. Since no conserved phenylalanine or tryptophan closes the CDR3, a read error is the likely cause. As DNA, the CDR3 is TGTGCCAGCAGCTTAGAGGCGGGAGCTAGTTACGAACAGTACTGC. Translated: CASSLEAGASYEQYC. The chain has TRBV12-3 or TRBV12-4 and TRBJ2-7, with 7 bases lining up with TRBD2. This CDR3 has 15 amino acids.

The genes are TRBV10-3 and TRBJ2-2, with D uncertain. The CDR3 is 17 amino acids. The germline gives CDR1 ENHRY, CDR2 SYGVKD. The V and J ends lost 0 bases and 0 bases respectively, with 11 bases between them. CDR3: CAISESISPANTGELFF. The CDR3 DNA is TGTGCCATCAGTGAGTCGATTTCACCCGCGAACACCGGGGAGCTGTTTTTT.

This clonotype was seen ten or more times. The chain has TRBV5-5 and TRBJ2-7, with D unresolved. Per germline, CDR1 SGHKS and CDR2 YYEKEE (reference sequence). This CDR3 is 12 amino acids long. V was clipped by 4 bases and J by 6 bases, with 11 bases between them. The CDR3 loop is CASSLGFSEQYF. CDR3 nucleotide sequence: TGTGCCAGCAGCCTCGGCTTTAGCGAGCAGTACTTC.

This clonotype was counted many times. The genes are TRBV5-1 and TRBJ1-2; D is uncertain. Trimming left V 0 bases short and J 5 bases short, with 5 bases between. In germline, CDR1 is SGHRS, CDR2 YFSETQ. The CDR3 covers 12 residues. CDR3 loop: CASSLERYGYTF. The CDR3, as DNA: TGCGCCAGCAGCTTGGAGCGATATGGCTACACCTTC.

This clonotype occurred many times. V and J are TRBV12-3 or TRBV12-4 and TRBJ1-2; 9 positions match TRBD1. After removal of 5 bases from V and 2 bases from J, the junction contained 6 bases not matched to a gene. The CDR3 sequence is 15 residues long. Here the CDR3 DNA reads TGTGCCAGCAGTATAACGACAGGGGGGAACTATGGCTACACCTTC. The encoded protein is CASSITTGGNYGYTF.

This clonotype was picked up many times. The chain joins TRBV30 to TRBJ1-2; no definite D call. Germline loops: CDR1 GTSNPN, CDR2 SVGIG (reference sequence). The CDR3 has 12 amino acids. V lost 5 bases to trimming and J lost 2 bases, with 9 bases between them. CDR3 coding DNA: TGTGCCTGGGACATAGGGAACTATGGCTACACCTTC. It translates to CAWDIGNYGYTF.

This clonotype appeared a single time. Given a much more abundant clone one base away, this may be a read error. Lacking the conserved final phenylalanine or tryptophan, this CDR3 likely reflects a read error. The DNA of the CDR3 is TGTGCCAGCAGCGTGGGGAATCAGCCCCAGCATCTT. It encodes CASSVGNQPQHL. V gene TRBV5-5 combines with J gene TRBJ1-5, with D uncertain. From germline, CDR1 is SGHKS and CDR2 YYEKEE (reference sequence). The CDR3 sequence is 12 residues long. V was pared by 4 bases and J by 4 bases, with 6 bases between.

This clonotype was detected many times. The rearrangement joins TRBV30 to TRBJ2-3; D unresolved. Germline values: CDR1 GTSNPN, CDR2 SVGIG (reference sequence). This CDR3 is built from 11 residues. Trimming cost V 2 bases and J 6 bases, with 6 bases left between them. This CDR3 is CAWSRRDTQYF. Written as DNA, the CDR3 is TGTGCCTGGAGTAGGCGGGATACGCAGTATTTT. Full variable domain (remainder filled in from reference TRBV30 and TRBJ2-3): SQTIHQWPATLVQPVGSPLSLECTVEGTSNPNLYWYRQAAGRGLQLLFYSVGIGQISSEVPQNLSASRPQDRQFILSSKKLLLSDSGFYLCAWSRRDTQYFGPGTRLTVL.

This clonotype has at least ten counts. The V and J genes are TRBV6-4 and TRBJ1-1; D is undetermined. Trimming cost V 3 bases and J 1 base, with 6 bases left between them. CDR3 length: 13 amino acids. Germline V CDR1 and CDR2: MRHNA, SNTAGT. CDR3 coding DNA: TGTGCCAGCAGTGAGGTAGAGAACACTGAAGCTTTCTTT. This gives the protein CASSEVENTEAFF.

Remarks on this clonotype: Just one base apart from a much larger clone, this may be a read error. The chain uses TRBV12-5 and TRBJ2-3; either TRBD1 or TRBD2 may fit D (6 bases each). The length of the CDR3 is 13 residues. Germline V lookup: CDR1 LGHNT, CDR2 FRNRAP. Trimming took 0 bases from V and 12 from J, leaving 13 bases between them. CDR3 protein: CASGLVRGVGQYF. The DNA of the CDR3 is TGTGCTAGTGGTTTGGTAAGGGGGGTGGGCCAGTATTTT.

This clonotype was detected many times. V and J are TRBV5-1 and TRBJ1-2; 7 bases line up with TRBD1. This CDR3 is built from 13 residues. Per the germline V gene, CDR1 is SGHRS and CDR2 is YFSETQ. V was pared by 0 bases and J by 6 bases, with 2 bases of the junction left unmatched. CDR3 bases: TGCGCCAGCAGCTTGGAACAGGGGCATGGCTACACCTTC. Translation gives CASSLEQGHGYTF.

This clonotype was detected ten times or more. V usage is TRBV7-3 and J usage is TRBJ2-3, with D possibly TRBD2 on 6 matching bases. The CDR3 is 15 amino acids. Germline CDR1 SGHTA, CDR2 FQGTGA. Between the trimmed V and J ends, which lost 5 bases and 3 bases, there was a span of 15 bases. CDR3 protein: CASSEDGRGTDTQYF. CDR3 bases: TGTGCCAGCAGCGAGGACGGGAGAGGAACAGATACGCAGTATTTT.

The V call is TRBV9, the J call TRBJ1-6; D gene ambiguous. Trimming cost V 0 bases and J 6 bases, with 10 bases left between them. The CDR3 totals 15 residues. CDR1 and CDR2 (germline): SGDLS, YYNGEE. This chain's CDR3 is CASSVDGYGNSPLHF. The CDR3 coding sequence is TGTGCCAGCAGCGTAGACGGATACGGTAATTCACCCCTCCACTTT.

As concerns this clonotype: The junction departs from germline at one end; a sequencing error may be responsible. The chain carries TRBV19 and TRBJ2-7; no clear D. The germline CDR1 and CDR2 sequences are LNHDA and SQIVND (reference sequence). The CDR3 runs 14 residues. CDR3 nucleotide sequence: TGTGCCAGTAGTATACGCGACGGTTCCTACGAGCGGTACTTC. Translating gives CASSIRDGSYERYF.

This clonotype occurred many times. J is TRBJ1-2 and V is TRBV6-1, with 9 bases fitting TRBD1. The germline CDR1 and CDR2 sequences are MNHNS and SASEGT. J was trimmed by 7 bases and V by 0 bases; bases with no gene match: 6. The CDR3 has 15 residues. The CDR3 protein is CASSEASTGGVGYTF. DNA of the CDR3: TGTGCCAGCAGTGAAGCGAGTACAGGGGGCGTTGGCTACACCTTC.

To note about this clonotype: A junction end diverges from the germline sequence, so it may reflect a read error. This chain joins TRBV7-2 and TRBJ1-1; 9 bases agree with TRBD1. CDR3 length: 14 amino acids. CDR1 is SGHTA, CDR2 FQGNSA, per germline. The DNA for the CDR3 is TGTGCCAGCAGCTTGGGACAGGGCTTCACTGAAGCTGTCTTT. It yields the protein CASSLGQGFTEAVF. The whole variable domain, remainder taken from reference TRBV7-2 and TRBJ1-1, is GAGVSQSPSNKVTEKGKDVELRCDPISGHTALYWYRQSLGQGLEFLIYFQGNSAPDKSGLPSDRFSAERTGGSVSTLTIQRTQQEDSAVYLCASSLGQGFTEAVFGQGTRLTVV.